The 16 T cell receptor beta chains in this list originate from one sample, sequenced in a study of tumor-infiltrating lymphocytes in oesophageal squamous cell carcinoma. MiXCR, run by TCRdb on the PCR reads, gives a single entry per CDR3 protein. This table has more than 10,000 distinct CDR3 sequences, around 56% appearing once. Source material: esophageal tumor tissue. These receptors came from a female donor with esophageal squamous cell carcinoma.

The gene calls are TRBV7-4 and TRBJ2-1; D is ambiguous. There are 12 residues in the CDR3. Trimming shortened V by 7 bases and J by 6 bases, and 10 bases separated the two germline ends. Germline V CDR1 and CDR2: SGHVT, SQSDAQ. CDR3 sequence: CASTLGPNEQFF. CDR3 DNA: TGTGCCAGCACTCTAGGGCCCAATGAGCAGTTCTTC.

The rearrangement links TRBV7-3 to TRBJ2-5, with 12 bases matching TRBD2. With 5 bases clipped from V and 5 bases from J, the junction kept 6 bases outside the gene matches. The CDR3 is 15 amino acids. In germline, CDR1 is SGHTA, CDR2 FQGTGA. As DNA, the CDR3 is TGTGCCAGCAGCCCTAGCGGGAGGGCCGGGGAGACCCAGTACTTC. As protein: CASSPSGRAGETQYF.

For the CDR3, the DNA is TGTGCCAGCAGCTTACGTGCGGGGACAGGCGAGCAGTACTTC. Protein sequence: CASSLRAGTGEQYF. The rearrangement links TRBV7-3 to TRBJ2-5, with 8 positions matching TRBD1. The J call may be mistaken, given a closer DNA end match to TRBJ2-7. From germline, CDR1 is SGHTA and CDR2 FQGTGA. This CDR3 has 14 residues.

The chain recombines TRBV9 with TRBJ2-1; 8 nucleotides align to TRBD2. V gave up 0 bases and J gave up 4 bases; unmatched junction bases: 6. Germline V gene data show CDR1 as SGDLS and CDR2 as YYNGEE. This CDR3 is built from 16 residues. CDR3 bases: TGTGCCAGCAGCGTAGCTGTGGCTAGCGGGTACAATGAGCAGTTCTTC. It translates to CASSVAVASGYNEQFF.

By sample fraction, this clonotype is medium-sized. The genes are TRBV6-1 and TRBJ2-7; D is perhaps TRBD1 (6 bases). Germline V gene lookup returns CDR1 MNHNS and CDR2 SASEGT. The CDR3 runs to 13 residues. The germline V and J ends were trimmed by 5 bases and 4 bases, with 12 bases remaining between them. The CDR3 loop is CASSFGRGYEQYF. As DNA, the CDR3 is TGTGCCAGCAGTTTCGGCAGGGGTTACGAGCAGTACTTC.

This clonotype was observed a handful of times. CDR3 DNA sequence: TGTGCCAGCAGCTTAGTTTACCCGGGACCCGTGACAGATACGCAGTATTTT. This encodes CASSLVYPGPVTDTQYF. The rearrangement uses TRBV7-2 and TRBJ2-3, with D perhaps TRBD1 or TRBD2 (5 bases each). The V gene's germline CDR1 is SGHTA and CDR2 FQGNSA. V was clipped by 1 base and J by 3 bases, with 17 bases between them. This CDR3 spans 17 amino acids.

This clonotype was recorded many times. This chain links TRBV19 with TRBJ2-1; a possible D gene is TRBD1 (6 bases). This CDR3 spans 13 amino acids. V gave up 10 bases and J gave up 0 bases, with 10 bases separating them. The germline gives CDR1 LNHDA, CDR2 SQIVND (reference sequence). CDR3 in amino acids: CATRGNSYNEQFF. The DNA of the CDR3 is TGTGCCACTAGGGGGAACTCCTACAATGAGCAGTTCTTC.

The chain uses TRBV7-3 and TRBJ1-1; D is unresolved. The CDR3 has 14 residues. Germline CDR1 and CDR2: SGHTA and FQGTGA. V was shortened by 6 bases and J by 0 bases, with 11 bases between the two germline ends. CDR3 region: CASSLAGMNTEAFF. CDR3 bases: TGTGCCAGCAGTTTGGCAGGCATGAACACTGAAGCTTTCTTT.

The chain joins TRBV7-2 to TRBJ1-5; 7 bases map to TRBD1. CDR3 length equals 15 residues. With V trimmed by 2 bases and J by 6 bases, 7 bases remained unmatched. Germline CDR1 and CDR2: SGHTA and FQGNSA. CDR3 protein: CASSLSGQQGQPQHF. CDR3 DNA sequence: TGTGCCAGCAGCTTATCGGGACAGCAAGGTCAGCCCCAGCATTTT.

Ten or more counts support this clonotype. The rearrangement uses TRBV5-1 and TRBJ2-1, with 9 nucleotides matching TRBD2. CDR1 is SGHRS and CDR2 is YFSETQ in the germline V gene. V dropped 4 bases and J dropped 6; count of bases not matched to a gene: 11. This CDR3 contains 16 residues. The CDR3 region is CASSREIAGVSNEQFF. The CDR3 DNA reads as TGCGCCAGCAGCCGAGAGATAGCGGGAGTTTCCAATGAGCAGTTCTTC.

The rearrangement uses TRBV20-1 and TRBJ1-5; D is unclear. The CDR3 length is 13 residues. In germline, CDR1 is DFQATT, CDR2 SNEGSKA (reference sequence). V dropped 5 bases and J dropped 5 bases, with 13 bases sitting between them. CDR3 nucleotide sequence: TGCAGTGCTCCCCCCGGGGAGGATCAGCCCCAGCATTTT. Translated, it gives CSAPPGEDQPQHF.

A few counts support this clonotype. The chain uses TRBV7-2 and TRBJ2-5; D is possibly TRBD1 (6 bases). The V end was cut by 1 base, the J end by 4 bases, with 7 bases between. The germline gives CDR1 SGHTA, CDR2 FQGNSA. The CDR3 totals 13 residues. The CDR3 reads CASSLDRAETQYF. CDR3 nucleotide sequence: TGTGCCAGCAGCTTAGACAGGGCAGAGACCCAGTACTTC.

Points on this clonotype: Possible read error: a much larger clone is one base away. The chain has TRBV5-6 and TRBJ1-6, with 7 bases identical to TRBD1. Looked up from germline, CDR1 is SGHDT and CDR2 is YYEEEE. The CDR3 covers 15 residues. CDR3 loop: CTSSLSTGVFSPLHF. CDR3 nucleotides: TGTACCAGCAGCTTAAGTACAGGGGTGTTCTCACCCCTCCACTTT. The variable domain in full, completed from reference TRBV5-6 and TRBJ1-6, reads DAGVTQSPTHLIKTRGQQVTLRCSPKSGHDTVSWYQQALGQGPQFIFQYYEEEERQRGNFPDRFSGHQFPNYSSELNVNALLLGDSALYLCTSSLSTGVFSPLHFGNGTRLTVT.

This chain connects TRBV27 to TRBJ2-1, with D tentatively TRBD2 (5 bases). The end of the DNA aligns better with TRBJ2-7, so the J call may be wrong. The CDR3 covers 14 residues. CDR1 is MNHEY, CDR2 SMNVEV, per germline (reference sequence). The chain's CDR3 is CASSLGSSPGEQYF. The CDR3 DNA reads TGTGCCAGCAGTTTAGGTTCCTCACCGGGAGAGCAGTACTTC.

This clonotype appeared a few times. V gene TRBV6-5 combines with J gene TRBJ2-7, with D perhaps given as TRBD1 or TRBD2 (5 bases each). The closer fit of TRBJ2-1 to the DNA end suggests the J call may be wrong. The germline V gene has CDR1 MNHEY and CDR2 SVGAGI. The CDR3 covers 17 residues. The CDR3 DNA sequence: TGTGCCAGCAGTTACACCGCCGGGACCCACTCCTACAATGAGCAGTTCTTC. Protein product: CASSYTAGTHSYNEQFF.

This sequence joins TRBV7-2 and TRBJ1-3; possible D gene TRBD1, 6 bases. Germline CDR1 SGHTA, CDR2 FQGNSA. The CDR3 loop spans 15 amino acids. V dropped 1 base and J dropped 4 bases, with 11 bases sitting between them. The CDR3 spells CASSLGQASGNTIYF. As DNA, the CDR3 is TGTGCCAGCAGCTTAGGACAGGCTTCGGGAAACACCATATATTTT.